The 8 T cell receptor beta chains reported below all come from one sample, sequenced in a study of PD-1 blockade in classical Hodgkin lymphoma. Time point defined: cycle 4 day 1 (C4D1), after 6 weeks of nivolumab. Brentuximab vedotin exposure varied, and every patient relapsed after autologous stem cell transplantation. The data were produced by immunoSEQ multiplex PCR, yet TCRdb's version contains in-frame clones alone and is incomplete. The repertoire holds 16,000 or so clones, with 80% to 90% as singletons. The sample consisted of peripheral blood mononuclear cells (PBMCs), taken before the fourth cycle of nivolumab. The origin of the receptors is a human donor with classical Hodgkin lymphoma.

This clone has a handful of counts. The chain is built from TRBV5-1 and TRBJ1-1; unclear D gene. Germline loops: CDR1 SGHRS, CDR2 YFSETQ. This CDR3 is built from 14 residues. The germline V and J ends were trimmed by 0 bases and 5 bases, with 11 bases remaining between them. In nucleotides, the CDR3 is TGCGCCAGCAGCTTGGGTTCCAGAGGGACTGAAGCTTTCTTT. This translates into CASSLGSRGTEAFF.

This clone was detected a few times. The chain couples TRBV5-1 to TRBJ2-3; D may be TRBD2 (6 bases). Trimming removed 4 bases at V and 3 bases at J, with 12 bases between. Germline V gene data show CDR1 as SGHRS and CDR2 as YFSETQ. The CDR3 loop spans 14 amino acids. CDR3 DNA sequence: TGCGCCAGCAGCATAAACGGGGGTACAGATACGCAGTATTTT. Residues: CASSINGGTDTQYF.

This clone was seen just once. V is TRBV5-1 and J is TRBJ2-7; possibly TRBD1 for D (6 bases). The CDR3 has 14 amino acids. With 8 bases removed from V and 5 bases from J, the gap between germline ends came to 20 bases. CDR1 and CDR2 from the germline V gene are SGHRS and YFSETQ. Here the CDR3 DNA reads TGCGCCAGTTCAGGGGAGCCCCTCGTACACGAGCAGTACTTC. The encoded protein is CASSGEPLVHEQYF. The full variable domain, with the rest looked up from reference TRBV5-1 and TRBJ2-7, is KAGVTQTPRYLIKTRGQQVTLSCSPISGHRSVSWYQQTPGQGLQFLFEYFSETQRNKGNFPGRFSGRQFSNSRSEMNVSTLELGDSALYLCASSGEPLVHEQYFGPGTRLTVT.

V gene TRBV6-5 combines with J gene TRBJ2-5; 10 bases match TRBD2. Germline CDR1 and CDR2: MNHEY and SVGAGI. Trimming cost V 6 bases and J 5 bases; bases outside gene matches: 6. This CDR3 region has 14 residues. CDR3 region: CASRKTGLAETQYF. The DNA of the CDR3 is TGTGCCAGCAGAAAGACGGGACTAGCGGAGACCCAGTACTTC.

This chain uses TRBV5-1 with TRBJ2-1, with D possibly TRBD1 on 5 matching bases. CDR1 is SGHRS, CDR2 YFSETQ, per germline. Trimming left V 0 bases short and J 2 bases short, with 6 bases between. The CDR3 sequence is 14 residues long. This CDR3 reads CASSLEGTYNEQFF. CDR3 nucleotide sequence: TGCGCCAGCAGCTTGGAGGGGACCTACAATGAGCAGTTCTTC.

The CDR3 loop is CASSQANILSSYNEQFF. The CDR3 DNA follows: TGCGCCAGCAGCCAAGCCAATATTCTGAGCTCCTACAATGAGCAGTTCTTC. V usage is TRBV4-1 and J usage is TRBJ2-1, with D unresolved. Germline V lookup: CDR1 MGHRA, CDR2 YSYEKL. V was clipped by 1 base and J by 0 bases, with 13 bases between them. This CDR3 is built from 17 residues.

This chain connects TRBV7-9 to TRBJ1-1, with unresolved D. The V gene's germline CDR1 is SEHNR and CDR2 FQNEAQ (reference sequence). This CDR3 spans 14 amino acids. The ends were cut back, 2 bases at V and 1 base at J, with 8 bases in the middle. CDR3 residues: CASSLSGGNTEAFF. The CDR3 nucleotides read TGTGCCAGCAGCTTATCAGGAGGGAACACTGAAGCTTTCTTT.

The CDR3 reads CASSPSGWNEKLFF. In nucleotides, the CDR3 is TGTGCCAGCAGCCCTTCAGGGTGGAATGAAAAACTGTTTTTT. The V and J genes are TRBV7-9 and TRBJ1-4; TRBD1 might be the D (5 bases). Germline CDR1 and CDR2: SEHNR and FQNEAQ (reference sequence). This CDR3 has 14 amino acids. V dropped 5 bases and J dropped 5 bases, with 12 bases sitting between them.